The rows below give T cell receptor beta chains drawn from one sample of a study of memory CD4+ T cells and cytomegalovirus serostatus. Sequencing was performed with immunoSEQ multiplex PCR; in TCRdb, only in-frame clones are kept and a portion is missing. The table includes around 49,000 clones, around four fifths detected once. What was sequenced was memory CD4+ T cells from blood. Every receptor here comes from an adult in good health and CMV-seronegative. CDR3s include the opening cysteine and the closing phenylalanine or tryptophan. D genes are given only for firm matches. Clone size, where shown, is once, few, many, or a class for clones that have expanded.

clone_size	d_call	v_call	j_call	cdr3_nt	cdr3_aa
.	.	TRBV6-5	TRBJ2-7	TGTGCCAGCAGTTACAGTGCTAGCTCCTACGAGCAGTACTTC	CASSYSASSYEQYF
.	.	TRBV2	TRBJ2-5	TGTGCCAGCAGTGAATTCCTGGTACAAGAGACCCAGTACTTC	CASSEFLVQETQYF
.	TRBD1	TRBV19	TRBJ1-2	TGTGCCAGTAGACAGGGGAACTATGGCTACACCTTC	CASRQGNYGYTF
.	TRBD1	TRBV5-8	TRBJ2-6	TGTGCCAGCAGCTTGGGACAGGGTTTATTCTGGGCCAACGTCCTGACTTTC	CASSLGQGLFWANVLTF
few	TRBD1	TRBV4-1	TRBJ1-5	TGCGCCAGCAGCCAAGATCCGGGGAACAGGGGGCAGCCCCAGCATTTT	CASSQDPGNRGQPQHF
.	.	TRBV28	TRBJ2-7	TGTGCCAGCAGCCGCGTCAGCGGTAGAACGTACGAGCAGTACTTC	CASSRVSGRTYEQYF
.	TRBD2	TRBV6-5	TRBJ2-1	TGTGCCAGCAGACAGACTAGCGGGAGGTACAATGAGCAGTTCTTC	CASRQTSGRYNEQFF
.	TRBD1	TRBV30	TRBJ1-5	TGTGCCTGGAGTCCGGACAGGGTTCAGCCCCAGCATTTT	CAWSPDRVQPQHF
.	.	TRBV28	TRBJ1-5	TGTGCCAGCACCTTAGCCTGGGGTCAGGGGAGAAATCAGCCCCAGCATTTT	CASTLAWGQGRNQPQHF
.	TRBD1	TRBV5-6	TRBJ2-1	TGTGCCAGCAGCTTTAGGGGGACAGGGGCCCTTAAGCAGTTCTTC	CASSFRGTGALKQFF
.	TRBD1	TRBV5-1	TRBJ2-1	TGCGCCAGCAGCTTACAGGGGGCGGGGAATAATGAGCAGTTCTTC	CASSLQGAGNNEQFF
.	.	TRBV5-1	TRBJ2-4	TGCGCCAGCAGCCCATCTGCAGGGTCATCAAAAAACATTCAGTACTTC	CASSPSAGSSKNIQYF
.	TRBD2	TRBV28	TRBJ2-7	TGTGCCAGCAGTTTAGGGACTAGGGGCGAGCAGTACTTC	CASSLGTRGEQYF
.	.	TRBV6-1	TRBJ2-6	TGTGCCAGCTATCAGGGTTCGGGGGCCAACGTCCTGACTTTC	CASYQGSGANVLTF
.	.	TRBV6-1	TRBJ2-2	TGTGCCAGCCGAAGCCCAACCACCGGGGAGCTGTTTTTT	CASRSPTTGELFF
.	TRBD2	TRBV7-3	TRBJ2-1	TGTGCCAGCAGCGCCGGGACTAGCGGCTACAATGAGCAGTTCTTC	CASSAGTSGYNEQFF
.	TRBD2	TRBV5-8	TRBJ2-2	TGTGCCAGCAGCTCGGGACTACCAATTAACACCGGGGAGCTGTTTTTT	CASSSGLPINTGELFF
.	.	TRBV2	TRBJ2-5	TGTGCCAGCAGTGCGATGTTGGGGGAGACCCAGTACTTC	CASSAMLGETQYF
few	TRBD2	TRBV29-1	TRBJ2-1	TGCAGCGTTTTAGCGGGAGTATCCTACAATGAGCAGTTCTTC	CSVLAGVSYNEQFF
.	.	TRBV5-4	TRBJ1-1	TGTGCCAGCAGCTTTCCCAGCCTGAACACTGAAGCTTTCTTT	CASSFPSLNTEAFF
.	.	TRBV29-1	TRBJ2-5	TGCAGCGGAGGGCAGTGGGACCAAGAGACCCAGTACTTC	CSGGQWDQETQYF
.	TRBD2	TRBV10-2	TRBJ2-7	TGCGCCAGCACTGTGGAGCGGGAGTTGAGGTACGAGCAGTACTTC	CASTVERELRYEQYF
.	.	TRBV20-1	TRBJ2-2	TGCAGTGCCTACAACGGGGAGCTGTTTTTT	CSAYNGELFF
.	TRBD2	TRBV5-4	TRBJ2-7	TGTGCCAGCAGCTTGGAATTTGGGGGACTAGCCGACGAGCAGTACTTC	CASSLEFGGLADEQYF
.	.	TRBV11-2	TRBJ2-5	TGTGCCAGCAGCTGGGGGGAGACCCAGTACTTC	CASSWGETQYF
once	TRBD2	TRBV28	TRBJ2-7	TGTGCCAGCAGTTCGGGCGCCGGGACTAGCGCCTCCTACGAGCAGTACTTC	CASSSGAGTSASYEQYF
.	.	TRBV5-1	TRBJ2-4	TGCGCCAGCAGCTTTGGGGGTAACGCTTACAAAAACATTCAGTACTTC	CASSFGGNAYKNIQYF
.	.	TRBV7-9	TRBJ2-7	TGTGCCAGCAGCCGTGAGTCCCGCGAGCAGTACTTC	CASSRESREQYF
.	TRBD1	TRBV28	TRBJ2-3	TGTGCCAGCGGATCCAAGGGGGCGCCCAACACAGATACGCAGTATTTT	CASGSKGAPNTDTQYF
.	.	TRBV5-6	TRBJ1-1	TGTGCCAGCAGCTTGGATCGCTCCGGCGGGACTGAAGCTTTCTTT	CASSLDRSGGTEAFF
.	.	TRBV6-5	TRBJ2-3	TGTGCCAGCAGTTACTTCATGGGAACCGGCACAGATACGCAGTATTTT	CASSYFMGTGTDTQYF
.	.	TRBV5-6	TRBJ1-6	TGTGCCAGCAGCTTGGCGACAGGCACAGCCAATTCACCCCTCCACTTT	CASSLATGTANSPLHF
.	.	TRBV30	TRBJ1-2	TGTGCCTGGAGTGTACACGATGGCTACACCTTC	CAWSVHDGYTF
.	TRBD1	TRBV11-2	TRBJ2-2	TGTGCCAGCAGCTTAGTAGGGACAGGGAACACCGGGGAGCTGTTTTTT	CASSLVGTGNTGELFF
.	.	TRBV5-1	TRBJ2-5	TGCGCCAGCAGCTTACAGGGACAAGAGACCCAGTACTTC	CASSLQGQETQYF
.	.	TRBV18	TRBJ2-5	TGTGTCACTCACCGTACAGGTCAAGAGACCCAGTACTTC	CVTHRTGQETQYF
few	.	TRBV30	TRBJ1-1	TGTGCCTGGAGTGTAAGGTCCGGACGAGCGAACACTGAAGCTTTCTTT	CAWSVRSGRANTEAFF